This T cell receptor beta chain was sequenced during a study of naive and memory T cell subsets. General study findings and limits: Potentially, T cell activation and differentiation skew this RNA-based measurement.

Concerning this clonotype itself: Its antigen is not identified.

V was clipped by 6 bases and J by 9 bases; unmatched bases: 4. This CDR3 has 14 amino acids. Germline V lookup: CDR1 ENHRY, CDR2 SYGVKD. Ligated cDNA underwent four rounds of PCR with nested alpha and beta constant region primers and SP2. Blood and skin TCR RNA was reverse transcribed with alpha and beta constant primers. TCRdb reprocessed the 5' RACE reads via MiXCR and lists one record per CDR3 protein. The sample holds about 62,000 distinct CDR3 sequences, less than 10% seen once. TCR cDNA received a 3' ligated oligonucleotide that carried a UMI. Input was roughly 1 to 1,100 ng of DNase-treated total RNA without cell sorting.

The TCR was taken from a female donor in good health. The chain employs TRBV10-3 and TRBJ2-1, with TRBD2 matching over 14 bases. The CDR3 loop is CAIRGTSGGGEQFF. The CDR3 bases are TGTGCCATCAGGGGGACTAGCGGGGGTGGTGAGCAGTTCTTC.